The entry below describes one T cell receptor beta chain. Its cognate antigen has yet to be identified. No clone much larger than this one lies a single base away; base qualities are absent. Based on the germline V gene, the CDR1 and CDR2 sequences are SGHAT and FQNNGV. Deletion took 4 bases off V and 2 bases off J, with a span of 9 bases between the germline ends. The CDR3 has 14 amino acids, counting the end cysteine and phenylalanine. Of all the DNA, just the CDR3 is kept, 42 bases in frame from base 1. The data originate from a study of control samples from healthy donors and cancer patients (dated by TCRdb to the early 2020s). The library was built by means of the immunoSEQ multiplex PCR assay. The clones in this table, taken by TCRdb from immuneACCESS, are in-frame only. Not every clone is retained; where verified, under half of the shortfall comes from an unresolved V gene, and the cause of the rest is unknown. The sample table lists about 77,000 clones, around 92% of them with a count of one. The leading ten clones occupy 4.5% to 7.5% of the sample.

The source is a woman aged 55-69 years in good health. In this chain, TRBV11-2 is recombined with TRBJ1-3, with TRBD1 as a weak D call on 6 bases. The sequenced material came from blood. The CDR3 loop reads CASSSNRAGNTIYF. DNA sequence: TGTGCCAGCAGCTCCAACAGGGCTGGAAACACCATATATTTT.